The 12 T cell receptor beta chains below all came from one sample that was sequenced in a study of T-cell memory formation after mild COVID-19. A single record per CDR3 protein comes from TCRdb applying MiXCR to the 5' RACE reads. The sample includes tens of thousands of distinct CDR3 sequences, 20% to 30% of them seen just once. The sample was PBMCs or a T cell subset sorted from them (not recorded which). The receptors were sampled from a man aged 18 to 35 who had mild COVID-19 (a few samples of this study predate the infection). Cell type and time point are not known.

The V and J genes are TRBV7-9 and TRBJ2-5, with TRBD2 as a possible D gene (5 bases). V lost 5 bases and J 5 bases, leaving 15 bases between the germline ends. The germline V gene encodes CDR1 SEHNR and CDR2 FQNEAQ (reference sequence). The CDR3 covers 14 residues. The CDR3 sequence is CASSKRASGETQYF. The DNA of the CDR3 is TGTGCCAGCAGCAAAAGGGCCTCGGGGGAGACCCAGTACTTC.

CDR3 DNA: TGTGCCAGCAGCAGACTAGACCTTCGGGGGGATACGCAGTATTTT. Its protein product is CASSRLDLRGDTQYF. The genes are TRBV7-2 and TRBJ2-3; a possible D gene is TRBD2 (6 bases). The CDR3 length is 15 residues. Trimming left V 5 bases short and J 6 bases short, with 18 bases between. Germline assignment: CDR1 SGHTA and CDR2 FQGNSA.

This rearrangement joins TRBV6-5 to TRBJ2-7, with 8 bases identical to TRBD1. Germline values: CDR1 MNHEY, CDR2 SVGAGI. V shed 6 bases, J shed 3 bases, and the junction held 7 bases outside the gene matches. The CDR3 spans 14 residues. This chain's CDR3 is CASRAGQGDYEQYF. The CDR3, as DNA: TGTGCCAGCAGAGCCGGACAGGGAGACTACGAGCAGTACTTC.

This clonotype was recorded only once. The chain carries TRBV5-1 and TRBJ1-1; 9 bases are a match to TRBD1. The CDR3 covers 15 residues. CDR1 and CDR2 (germline): SGHRS, YFSETQ. V gave up 0 bases and J gave up 5 bases; unmatched junction bases: 5. The CDR3 loop is CASSLARTGATEAFF. The CDR3 bases are TGCGCCAGCAGCTTGGCCCGGACAGGGGCGACTGAAGCTTTCTTT.

This sequence joins TRBV4-1 and TRBJ2-3; possible D gene TRBD2, 6 bases. Germline lookup yields CDR1 MGHRA and CDR2 YSYEKL. V dropped 1 base and J dropped 0 bases, with 8 bases sitting between them. The CDR3 extends over 15 amino acids. The CDR3 coding sequence is TGCGCCAGCAGCCAAGTCGCGGGGAGCACAGATACGCAGTATTTT. Its protein is CASSQVAGSTDTQYF.

This chain uses TRBV16 with TRBJ2-4; 11 bases map to TRBD1. This CDR3 region has 16 residues. CDR1 is KGHSY, CDR2 FQNENV, per germline. After removal of 4 bases from V and 5 bases from J, the junction contained 7 bases not matched to a gene. This chain's CDR3 is CASSPWTGGGENIQYF. The CDR3 nucleotides are TGTGCCAGCAGCCCCTGGACAGGGGGCGGCGAAAACATTCAGTACTTC.

This chain links TRBV28 with TRBJ2-6; no firm D call. The CDR3 covers 15 residues. The germline CDR1 and CDR2 sequences are MDHEN and SYDVKM. Deletions cut 3 bases from V and 0 bases from J, with 6 bases between. CDR3 residues: CASSFASSGANVLTF. CDR3 nucleotides: TGTGCCAGCAGTTTCGCGAGCTCTGGGGCCAACGTCCTGACTTTC.

This chain joins TRBV20-1 and TRBJ1-2; 7 bases fit TRBD1. The CDR3 is 14 amino acids. In germline, CDR1 is DFQATT, CDR2 SNEGSKA (reference sequence). With 6 bases clipped from V and 7 bases from J, the junction kept 14 bases outside the gene matches. CDR3 nucleotides: TGCAGTGCGACGCGGACAGGACTTATGGGTGGCTACACCTTC. Its protein is CSATRTGLMGGYTF.

This clonotype was seen at least ten times. V is TRBV7-9 and J is TRBJ2-5, with 12 bases that match TRBD1. V lost 3 bases and J lost 5; bases outside the gene matches: 7. The CDR3 has 16 residues. In germline, CDR1 is SEHNR, CDR2 FQNEAQ (reference sequence). In DNA, the CDR3 is TGTGCCAGCAGCTTCCGGGACAGGGGGCGCGAGGAGACCCAGTACTTC. It specifies CASSFRDRGREETQYF.

The sample holds a few counts of this clonotype. The rearrangement links TRBV6-2 or TRBV6-3 to TRBJ2-5; TRBD1 aligns across 7 bases. The CDR3 is made up of 14 amino acids. Germline CDR1 reads MNHEY; CDR2 reads SVGEGT. V shed 4 bases and J 5 bases; nucleotides not matched to a gene: 7. In DNA form, the CDR3 reads TGTGCCAGCAGTTCCACAGGGGTGGCCGAGACCCAGTACTTC. This translates into CASSSTGVAETQYF.

As for this clonotype: A much more abundant neighbour one base away suggests this may be a read error. The genes are TRBV28 and TRBJ1-5; D is ambiguous. Looked up from germline, CDR1 is MDHEN and CDR2 is SYDVKM. The CDR3 is 17 residues long. Trimming shortened V by 1 base and J by 0 bases, and 13 bases separated the two germline ends. DNA of the CDR3: TGTGCCAGCAGTTTATTCGTCCAGGACCTTAGCAATCAGCCCCAGCATTTT. It is translated as CASSLFVQDLSNQPQHF.

This chain links TRBV5-1 with TRBJ2-3; D may match TRBD1 or TRBD2 (6 bases each). The germline V gene encodes CDR1 SGHRS and CDR2 YFSETQ. Between the trimmed V and J ends, which lost 3 bases and 4 bases, there was a span of 18 bases. This CDR3 is 16 amino acids long. The CDR3 region is CASSWTSEGGPDTQYF. Written as DNA, the CDR3 is TGCGCCAGCAGCTGGACCAGCGAGGGGGGCCCAGATACGCAGTATTTT.